The clone carrying this T cell receptor beta chain was detected many times. This entry belongs to a study of T cells in Graves' hyperthyroidism and ophthalmopathy. The CDR3 consists of 16 residues. In germline, CDR1 is GTSNPN, CDR2 SVGIG (reference sequence). The V and J ends lost 3 bases and 4 bases, in that order; junction bases with no gene match: 7. Regions amplified from RNA transcripts were the TCR beta CDR3 regions. TCR CDR3 underwent first-round RT-PCR with the HTBI primer set. TCRdb itself ran the multiplex PCR reads through MiXCR, one entry per CDR3 protein. The top ten hold 7.3% of the sample, which has a few hundred thousand distinct CDR3 sequences, around 14% seen once.

The chain recombines TRBV30 with TRBJ2-1, with 12 bases matching TRBD2. Sequencing was carried out using blood. The TCR was taken from a woman aged 25 to 39 with Graves' hyperthyroidism. CDR3 bases: TGTGCCTGGAGCCTACCAACTAGCGGGAGGTACAATGAGCAGTTCTTC. Its protein product is CAWSLPTSGRYNEQFF.